The clone carrying this T cell receptor (beta chain) was seen a few times. Its antigen is not identified. V shed 0 bases and J shed 4 bases, with 11 bases lying between them. The CDR3 runs 15 residues. Per the germline V gene, CDR1 is SGDLS and CDR2 is YYNGEE. MiXCR, run by TCRdb on the 5' RACE reads, gives a single entry per CDR3 protein. Counted here are about 300,000 distinct CDR3 sequences, 6.5% to 8.5% occurring once; the ten biggest clones make up roughly a sixth. These data originate in a study of T cells after yellow fever vaccination. Findings and caveats of the study: Though weaker, the secondary response peaked faster, on day 5 versus 15.

V gene TRBV9 combines with J gene TRBJ2-1, with D possibly matching TRBD2 (7 bases). The specimen was PBMCs, collected about 49 days after the first yellow fever vaccination. The receptor was derived from a man between 18 and 35 years old who received the YFV17D yellow fever vaccine. CDR3 loop: CASSVAGGQYNEQFF. Written as DNA, the CDR3 is TGTGCCAGCAGCGTAGCGGGGGGCCAGTACAATGAGCAGTTCTTC.